The 30 T cell receptor beta chains in this list originate from one sample, sequenced in a study of shared clonotypes between healthy human individuals. Produced via immunoSEQ multiplex PCR; TCRdb's table is partial and in-frame only. In the table there are 1.6 million or so clones, around 98.5% of which are singletons. Material: naive CD4+ T cells sorted from blood. Documented subset: CD45RA+ positively selected. The receptors were gathered from a young man in good health.

The V gene is TRBV29-1, the J gene TRBJ2-1; D ambiguous. This CDR3 has 10 amino acids. Looked up from germline, CDR1 is SQVTM and CDR2 is ANQGSEA. V was pared by 0 bases and J by 12 bases, with 6 bases between. This CDR3 is CSVEDFLQFF. CDR3 bases: TGCAGCGTTGAAGATTTCTTGCAGTTCTTC.

The V gene is TRBV7-2, the J gene TRBJ1-4; TRBD1 might be the D (6 bases). Germline V gene sequence: CDR1 SGHTA, CDR2 FQGNSA. This CDR3 contains 15 residues. Trimming removed 1 base at V and 5 bases at J, with 11 bases between. The CDR3 reads CASSLVGAGNEKLFF. DNA of the CDR3: TGTGCCAGCAGCTTAGTGGGGGCCGGAAATGAAAAACTGTTTTTT.

The gene calls are TRBV7-6 and TRBJ2-5; a possible D gene is TRBD2 (5 bases). This CDR3 comprises 14 residues. V lost 3 bases and J 2 bases, leaving 10 bases between the germline ends. Germline lookup yields CDR1 SGHVS and CDR2 FNYEAQ. This CDR3 is CASSLTGKQETQYF. DNA of the CDR3: TGTGCCAGCAGCTTGACGGGAAAACAAGAGACCCAGTACTTC.

The genes are TRBV19 and TRBJ2-7; D is uncertain. Germline lookup yields CDR1 LNHDA and CDR2 SQIVND (reference sequence). The CDR3 is 13 residues long. V lost 5 bases and J 1 base, leaving 9 bases between the germline ends. The DNA of the CDR3 is TGTGCCAGTAGTCCCCTCCCGTCCTACGAGCAGTACTTC. This codes for CASSPLPSYEQYF.

This rearrangement joins TRBV7-6 to TRBJ1-2; perhaps TRBD1 as D (6 bases). The germline V gene encodes CDR1 SGHVS and CDR2 FNYEAQ. The CDR3 totals 18 residues. Trimming removed 3 bases from V and 7 bases from J, with 27 bases in between. The CDR3 region is CASSFIAGATLSPLGYTF. Written as DNA, the CDR3 is TGTGCCAGCAGCTTTATTGCAGGGGCCACCCTTTCCCCACTTGGCTACACCTTC. The full variable domain, with the rest looked up from reference TRBV7-6 and TRBJ1-2, is GAGVSQSPRYKVTKRGQDVALRCDPISGHVSLYWYRQALGQGPEFLTYFNYEAQQDKSGLPNDRFSAERPEGSISTLTIQRTEQRDSAMYRCASSFIAGATLSPLGYTFGSGTRLTVV.

Only one count was recorded for this clone. CDR3 in DNA: TGTGCCAGCAGCCTCGACAGTAGACTAGCTTCTAGCACAGATACGCAGTATTTT. This encodes CASSLDSRLASSTDTQYF. The chain couples TRBV11-2 to TRBJ2-3; 7 positions agree with TRBD2. Trimming removed 5 bases from V and 0 bases from J; junction bases left unmatched: 14. CDR1 SGHAT and CDR2 FQNNGV come from the germline V gene. The CDR3 contains 18 residues.

The chain combines TRBV5-1 with TRBJ1-2, with D tentatively TRBD1 (6 bases). This CDR3 has 13 amino acids. Trimming took 4 bases from V and 8 from J, leaving 15 bases between them. The germline V gene has CDR1 SGHRS and CDR2 YFSETQ. The CDR3 loop reads CASSLLGAPGYTF. DNA of the CDR3: TGCGCCAGCAGCCTCTTGGGGGCCCCCGGCTACACCTTC.

The genes are TRBV19 and TRBJ2-2; 9 bases align to TRBD2. This CDR3 spans 17 amino acids. V trimming: 4 bases; J trimming: 2 bases; junction bases outside the gene matches: 8. Germline V lookup: CDR1 LNHDA, CDR2 SQIVND (reference sequence). The CDR3 loop is CASSRGFSGGNTGELFF. CDR3 coding DNA: TGTGCCAGTAGTAGGGGATTTAGCGGGGGTAACACCGGGGAGCTGTTTTTT.

This chain connects TRBV18 to TRBJ2-1; 10 nucleotides align to TRBD2. V lost 2 bases and J lost 7; bases outside the gene matches: 5. The CDR3 loop spans 15 amino acids. Germline V gives CDR1 KGHSH, CDR2 LQKENI. The CDR3 region has the DNA TGTGCCAGCTCACCAGCCCTAGCGGGAGCGAATGAGCAGTTCTTC. Its translation is CASSPALAGANEQFF. The full variable domain, rest sourced from reference TRBV18 and TRBJ2-1, is NAGVMQNPRHLVRRRGQEARLRCSPMKGHSHVYWYRQLPEEGLKFMVYLQKENIIDESGMPKERFSAEFPKEGPSILRIQQVVRGDSAAYFCASSPALAGANEQFFGPGTRLTVL.

The CDR3 loop is CASSLVQGYEQFF. Here the CDR3 DNA reads TGTGCCAGCAGCTTAGTACAGGGGTATGAGCAGTTCTTC. V is TRBV11-2 and J is TRBJ2-1, with 7 nucleotides matching TRBD1. The CDR3 runs 13 residues. Germline V gives CDR1 SGHAT, CDR2 FQNNGV. V shed 1 base and J 8 bases; nucleotides not matched to a gene: 2.

This chain uses TRBV7-9 with TRBJ2-2; 10 nucleotides line up with TRBD1. The CDR3 has 18 amino acids. V gave up 3 bases and J gave up 5 bases; unmatched junction bases: 12. Germline CDR1 reads SEHNR; CDR2 reads FQNEAQ (reference sequence). CDR3: CASSLIPLDRGHTGELFF. The DNA for the CDR3 is TGTGCCAGCAGCTTGATCCCCCTAGACAGGGGGCATACCGGGGAGCTGTTTTTT.

V is TRBV9 and J is TRBJ2-1; 7 positions agree with TRBD2. Germline CDR1 and CDR2: SGDLS and YYNGEE. The CDR3 runs 14 residues. The trim removed 3 bases at V and 4 bases at J, leaving 4 bases unmatched. The CDR3 loop reads CASSGSGGYNEQFF. CDR3 nucleotides: TGTGCCAGCAGCGGGTCGGGAGGTTACAATGAGCAGTTCTTC.

A remark on this clone: This same CDR3 is encoded by further DNA sequences in the sample. The chain uses TRBV5-4 and TRBJ1-2, with D tentatively TRBD1 (6 bases). The germline gives CDR1 SGHNT, CDR2 YYREEE (reference sequence). This CDR3 spans 15 amino acids. Trimming removed 0 bases at V and 2 bases at J, with 11 bases between. CDR3: CASSLGGGQNYGYTF. CDR3 sequence (DNA): TGTGCCAGCAGCTTGGGGGGAGGACAGAACTATGGCTACACCTTC.

As for this clone: Distinct nucleotide sequences in the sample also encode this CDR3. This chain uses TRBV28 with TRBJ1-5; D is possibly TRBD1 (6 bases). The CDR3 length is 13 residues. V lost 2 bases and J 4 bases, leaving 6 bases between the germline ends. Germline assignment: CDR1 MDHEN and CDR2 SYDVKM. As DNA, the CDR3 is TGTGCCAGCAGTTTACAGGGGAATCAGCCCCAGCATTTT. The encoded protein is CASSLQGNQPQHF. Complete variable domain (other parts from reference TRBV28 and TRBJ1-5): DVKVTQSSRYLVKRTGEKVFLECVQDMDHENMFWYRQDPGLGLRLIYFSYDVKMKEKGDIPEGYSVSREKKERFSLILESASTNQTSMYLCASSLQGNQPQHFGDGTRLSIL.

V gene TRBV18 combines with J gene TRBJ2-5; unclear D gene. Trimming left V 4 bases short and J 4 bases short, with 16 bases between. Germline CDR1 and CDR2: KGHSH and LQKENI. The CDR3 is made up of 15 amino acids. The CDR3 is CASSLRRTSPETQYF. The CDR3 region has the DNA TGTGCCAGCTCACTCCGGCGAACCTCTCCAGAGACCCAGTACTTC.

The chain is built from TRBV18 and TRBJ1-5; 8 nucleotides agree with TRBD1. The germline CDR1 and CDR2 sequences are KGHSH and LQKENI. The CDR3 has 16 residues. Unmatched junction bases numbered 7, after V lost 4 bases and J lost 2 bases. The CDR3 DNA reads as TGTGCCAGCTCACGAGCGACGGGACAGGGCAATCAGCCCCAGCATTTT. It specifies CASSRATGQGNQPQHF. The full variable domain, rest sourced from reference TRBV18 and TRBJ1-5, is NAGVMQNPRHLVRRRGQEARLRCSPMKGHSHVYWYRQLPEEGLKFMVYLQKENIIDESGMPKERFSAEFPKEGPSILRIQQVVRGDSAAYFCASSRATGQGNQPQHFGDGTRLSIL.

This sequence joins TRBV19 and TRBJ2-7; TRBD2 agrees at 7 bases. The CDR3 contains 13 residues. CDR1 LNHDA and CDR2 SQIVND come from the germline V gene (reference sequence). The ends lost 6 bases at V and 6 bases at J; junction bases unmatched: 8. The CDR3 sequence is CASRSPPGGEQYF. The CDR3 DNA reads TGTGCCAGTAGGTCTCCCCCGGGGGGCGAGCAGTACTTC.

The J gene is TRBJ2-7, the V gene TRBV5-5, with 7 bases that match TRBD2. CDR3 length: 18 amino acids. The V gene end was trimmed by 4 bases and the J gene end by 1 base; junction bases not matched to a gene: 17. CDR1 is SGHKS, CDR2 YYEKEE, per germline (reference sequence). The CDR3 DNA reads as TGTGCCAGCAGCGGGGCGACTTCGATCCCTAGCGGATCCTACGAGCAGTACTTC. This encodes CASSGATSIPSGSYEQYF.

This chain links TRBV18 with TRBJ2-5, with 11 nucleotides matching TRBD2. The CDR3 totals 15 residues. Germline assignment: CDR1 KGHSH and CDR2 LQKENI. Trimming at V came to 8 bases and at J to 1 base, leaving 6 bases not matched to a gene. CDR3 coding DNA: TGTGCCAGCCAGCGGACTAGCGGGCCCCAAGAGACCCAGTACTTC. This translates into CASQRTSGPQETQYF. The variable domain in full, completed from reference TRBV18 and TRBJ2-5, reads NAGVMQNPRHLVRRRGQEARLRCSPMKGHSHVYWYRQLPEEGLKFMVYLQKENIIDESGMPKERFSAEFPKEGPSILRIQQVVRGDSAAYFCASQRTSGPQETQYFGPGTRLLVL.

CDR3 region: CASSPSDGYEQYF. The CDR3, as DNA: TGTGCCAGCAGCCCCTCCGACGGATACGAGCAGTACTTC. The rearrangement uses TRBV7-9 and TRBJ2-7, with D unresolved. The CDR3 consists of 13 residues. CDR1 and CDR2 from the germline V gene are SEHNR and FQNEAQ (reference sequence). Trimming shortened V by 5 bases and J by 4 bases, and 12 bases separated the two germline ends.

The chain joins TRBV13 to TRBJ2-5; 8 bases line up with TRBD1. This CDR3 contains 15 residues. Germline CDR1 and CDR2: PRHDT and FYEKMQ (reference sequence). V dropped 2 bases and J dropped 0; count of bases not matched to a gene: 2. The CDR3 loop reads CASSLRTGNQETQYF. The CDR3 DNA follows: TGTGCCAGCAGCTTACGGACAGGGAACCAAGAGACCCAGTACTTC.

The chain carries TRBV19 and TRBJ2-2, with TRBD2 identical over 8 bases. The CDR3 extends over 15 amino acids. CDR1 is LNHDA and CDR2 is SQIVND in the germline V gene (reference sequence). J was trimmed by 2 bases and V by 5 bases; bases with no gene match: 4. The CDR3 loop is CASSVTSGNTGELFF. The CDR3 DNA reads TGTGCCAGTAGTGTAACTAGCGGTAACACCGGGGAGCTGTTTTTT.

The V gene is TRBV12-2, the J gene TRBJ1-2; no DNA check was done on the table's D call, TRBD1. TRBV12-2 is a known pseudogene. This CDR3 comprises 16 residues. The chain's CDR3 is CASRLVRDRSNYGYTF. In nucleotides, the CDR3 is TGTGCAAGTCGCTTAGTCCGGGACAGGAGTAACTATGGCTACACCTTC.

This chain links TRBV28 with TRBJ2-5, with a weak D call TRBD2 (6 bases). CDR1 and CDR2 (germline): MDHEN, SYDVKM. Between the trimmed V and J ends, which lost 6 bases and 3 bases, there was a span of 17 bases. This CDR3 comprises 15 residues. Written as DNA, the CDR3 is TGTGCCAGCAGCTCCGGCGGGGCAGCCGAAGAGACCCAGTACTTC. Residues: CASSSGGAAEETQYF.

The chain has TRBV4-2 and TRBJ2-7; 9 nucleotides agree with TRBD2. Trimming cost V 2 bases and J 6 bases; bases outside gene matches: 8. Germline CDR1 LGHNA, CDR2 YNFKEQ. The CDR3 sequence is 15 residues long. CDR3 bases: TGTGCCAGCAGCCAATTAGGCGGGAGGGCCTCCGAGCAGTACTTC. Translation: CASSQLGGRASEQYF.

This chain links TRBV4-2 with TRBJ2-1; D is ambiguous. In germline, CDR1 is LGHNA, CDR2 YNFKEQ. V was shortened by 1 base and J by 3 bases, with 7 bases between the two germline ends. This CDR3 has 14 residues. As DNA, the CDR3 is TGTGCCAGCAGCCAAGGAAGGGTCTACAATGAGCAGTTCTTC. Translation gives CASSQGRVYNEQFF.

The V gene is TRBV18, the J gene TRBJ2-7, with TRBD1 identical over 8 bases. The germline V gene has CDR1 KGHSH and CDR2 LQKENI. The CDR3 is made up of 14 amino acids. The trim removed 3 bases at V and 6 bases at J, leaving 7 bases unmatched. The CDR3 loop reads CASSPRGQALEQYF. The CDR3 DNA sequence: TGTGCCAGCTCACCTCGGGGACAGGCCCTCGAGCAGTACTTC.

This clone was counted a single time. The chain links TRBV5-1 to TRBJ2-1; unclear D gene. Germline V gene data show CDR1 as SGHRS and CDR2 as YFSETQ. The V end was cut by 0 bases, the J end by 5 bases, with 18 bases between. This CDR3 comprises 17 residues. In DNA, the CDR3 is TGCGCCAGCAGCTTGGGGCTCAAGGTATTAACGAACAATGAGCAGTTCTTC. It is translated as CASSLGLKVLTNNEQFF.

This chain uses TRBV19 with TRBJ2-7, with 9 bases identical to TRBD2. The CDR3 is made up of 15 amino acids. J was trimmed by 2 bases and V by 5 bases; bases with no gene match: 7. Germline V lookup: CDR1 LNHDA, CDR2 SQIVND (reference sequence). CDR3 sequence reads: CASSYLAGRTYEQYF. CDR3 nucleotides: TGTGCCAGTAGTTATCTAGCGGGACGAACCTACGAGCAGTACTTC.

The gene calls are TRBV19 and TRBJ2-3; D remains ambiguous. Germline lookup yields CDR1 LNHDA and CDR2 SQIVND (reference sequence). The CDR3 covers 13 residues. Trimming left V 5 bases short and J 1 base short, with 7 bases between. The CDR3 DNA reads TGTGCCAGTAGTGTTTTGGGCACAGATACGCAGTATTTT. This sequence encodes CASSVLGTDTQYF.